This TCR beta chain was captured by sequencing in a study of OX40 agonist ivuxolimab in advanced cancers. At the level of the study: Treatment received earlier with anti-PD-1, anti-PD-L1 or anti-CTLA-4 agents was allowed, and 40% had some. Partial responses were recorded for three patients, including one with hepatocellular carcinoma and two with cutaneous melanoma.

About this clone itself: Antigen: not known.

General observations from the study: Expanded peripheral T cells had an undetermined antigen specificity.

Assay used: immunoSEQ multiplex PCR; TCRdb lists only in-frame clones, some missing. Of about 75,000 clones listed, about 92% are singletons. The receptor comes from an adult with an advanced solid tumor such as melanoma, head and neck, liver or kidney cancer. The sequencing used CD4+ or CD8+ T cells sorted from blood, collected in a trial of the OX40 agonist ivuxolimab.

The CDR3 DNA follows: TGTGCCAGCCGCGGGGGGGCCGAGAAAGAGACCCAGTACTTC. Protein product: CASRGGAEKETQYF. The chain carries TRBV28 and TRBJ2-5; 9 bases are a match to TRBD2. Germline V gene sequence: CDR1 MDHEN, CDR2 SYDVKM. The CDR3 loop spans 14 amino acids. The J segment lost 3 bases and the V segment lost 8 bases, leaving 7 bases of the junction unmatched.